A single sample gave rise to the 27 T cell receptor beta chains below, sequenced in a study of blood T cell repertoires in COVID-19. This table comes from immunoSEQ multiplex PCR, and its TCRdb copy is limited to in-frame clones, with some not included. Of roughly 150,000 clones in the sample, about 86% were seen once. The sample taken for sequencing was PBMCs or T cells enriched from blood (not recorded which). These receptors came from a man aged 50 or older who had recovered from COVID-19.

Only one count was recorded for this clone. The chain combines TRBV3-1 (or the pseudogene TRBV3-2) with TRBJ1-2; D not resolved. This CDR3 is built from 13 residues. V was trimmed by 0 bases and J by 3 bases, leaving 5 bases between them. The germline V gene encodes CDR1 LGHDT and CDR2 YNNKEL (reference sequence). CDR3 sequence (DNA): TGTGCCAGCAGCCAAGACTATTACTATGGCTACACCTTC. Translation gives CASSQDYYYGYTF.

The chain uses TRBV18 and TRBJ1-1; weak D call: TRBD1 (6 bases). The CDR3 length is 14 residues. Germline V CDR1 and CDR2: KGHSH, LQKENI. V shed 1 base and J shed 4 bases, with 10 bases lying between them. The CDR3 sequence: CASSPRDTLTEAFF. CDR3 nucleotide sequence: TGTGCCAGCTCACCACGGGACACACTCACTGAAGCTTTCTTT.

V and J are TRBV6-4 and TRBJ2-1; perhaps TRBD2 as D (6 bases). V lost 2 bases, J lost 2 bases, and 22 bases lay in between. CDR3 length: 19 amino acids. Germline V gene lookup returns CDR1 MRHNA and CDR2 SNTAGT. Written as DNA, the CDR3 is TGTGCCAGCAGTGACGCCCCTCAGGGCTGGAGGGGCGCCTACAATGAGCAGTTCTTC. It specifies CASSDAPQGWRGAYNEQFF.

CDR3 loop: CAISEQGADQPQHF. Written as DNA, the CDR3 is TGTGCCATCAGTGAACAGGGTGCCGATCAGCCCCAGCATTTT. The V call is TRBV10-3, the J call TRBJ1-5; perhaps TRBD1 as D (6 bases). Germline V CDR1 and CDR2: ENHRY, SYGVKD. There are 14 residues in the CDR3. Between the trimmed V and J ends, which lost 3 bases and 5 bases, there was a span of 11 bases.

This chain connects TRBV4-3 to TRBJ1-4; 7 bases map to TRBD1. The trim removed 4 bases at V and 7 bases at J, leaving 6 bases unmatched. CDR3 size: 14 residues. Germline CDR1 reads LGHNA; CDR2 reads YSLEER. CDR3 nucleotides: TGCGCCAGCAGCCGAGGGACAGTTGTTGAAAAACTGTTTTTT. Translating it yields CASSRGTVVEKLFF.

The rearrangement uses TRBV9 and TRBJ2-1, with 13 bases aligning to TRBD2. Germline values: CDR1 SGDLS, CDR2 YYNGEE. The CDR3 contains 16 residues. V gave up 2 bases and J gave up 2 bases; unmatched junction bases: 1. The CDR3 spells CASSVTSGGAYNEQFF. The CDR3 DNA sequence: TGTGCCAGCAGCGTCACTAGCGGGGGGGCCTACAATGAGCAGTTCTTC.

J is TRBJ1-3 and V is TRBV14; D uncertain. Trimming stripped 0 bases from V and 4 bases from J, with 13 bases between. This CDR3 is 16 amino acids long. Germline CDR1 and CDR2: SGHDN and FVKESK. The CDR3 region is CASSQDLITAGNTIYF. The CDR3 region has the DNA TGTGCCAGCAGCCAAGATCTTATAACAGCCGGAAACACCATATATTTT.

The rearrangement joins TRBV13 to TRBJ2-7; D is possibly TRBD2 (7 bases). V lost 1 base, J lost 4 bases, and 17 bases lay in between. Germline CDR1 PRHDT, CDR2 FYEKMQ (reference sequence). The CDR3 loop spans 16 amino acids. CDR3 in DNA: TGTGCCAGCAGCTTAGAAGGTGGGGGGGCCTTTTACGAGCAGTACTTC. Translating it yields CASSLEGGGAFYEQYF.

CDR3 residues: CASSLRGAYTDTQYF. CDR3 nucleotides: TGTGCCAGCAGCCTCCGGGGGGCCTATACAGATACGCAGTATTTT. The V call is TRBV7-3, the J call TRBJ2-3; perhaps TRBD2 as D (7 bases). The V end lost 5 bases, the J end lost 3 bases, and 15 bases lay between the germline ends. The CDR3 extends over 15 amino acids. Germline values: CDR1 SGHTA, CDR2 FQGTGA.

Only a few counts were recorded for this clone. The genes are TRBV9 and TRBJ2-2; the D is unclear. V dropped 0 bases and J dropped 7 bases, with 4 bases sitting between them. Germline CDR1 SGDLS, CDR2 YYNGEE. This CDR3 contains 12 residues. The CDR3: CASSVELGELFF. The CDR3 coding sequence is TGTGCCAGCAGCGTAGAACTCGGGGAGCTGTTTTTT.

This chain links TRBV7-6 with TRBJ1-2; 8 bases agree with TRBD1. The CDR3 runs to 16 residues. Germline CDR1 reads SGHVS; CDR2 reads FNYEAQ. The V gene end was trimmed by 6 bases and the J gene end by 8 bases; junction bases not matched to a gene: 17. CDR3 residues: CASSRLTGGNLGGYTF. CDR3 nucleotides: TGTGCCAGCAGTCGCCTAACAGGGGGAAATTTGGGAGGCTACACCTTC. Using reference TRBV7-6 and TRBJ1-2 for the parts outside the CDR3, the full variable domain is GAGVSQSPRYKVTKRGQDVALRCDPISGHVSLYWYRQALGQGPEFLTYFNYEAQQDKSGLPNDRFSAERPEGSISTLTIQRTEQRDSAMYRCASSRLTGGNLGGYTFGSGTRLTVV.

This chain connects TRBV7-8 to TRBJ2-5, with D possibly being TRBD1 (7 bases). Germline V gene lookup returns CDR1 SGHVS and CDR2 FQNEAQ. Trimming stripped 5 bases from V and 3 bases from J, with 10 bases between. The CDR3 consists of 13 residues. Here the CDR3 reads CASSPGGKETQYF. The DNA of the CDR3 is TGTGCCAGCAGCCCAGGGGGGAAAGAGACCCAGTACTTC.

This chain joins TRBV11-3 and TRBJ2-5; D is possibly TRBD2 (5 bases). The germline V gene encodes CDR1 SGHNT and CDR2 YENEEA. V was cut by 8 bases and J by 5 bases, with 15 bases left in between. CDR3 length: 13 residues. CDR3 DNA sequence: TGTGCCAGCCCCACTAGGGTTGCGGAGACCCAGTACTTC. Amino acids: CASPTRVAETQYF. The complete variable domain, with remaining parts taken from reference TRBV11-3 and TRBJ2-5, reads EAGVVQSPRYKIIEKKQPVAFWCNPISGHNTLYWYLQNLGQGPELLIRYENEEAVDDSQLPKDRFSAERLKGVDSTLKIQPAELGDSAVYLCASPTRVAETQYFGPGTRLLVL.

The rearrangement uses TRBV18 and TRBJ1-1; 9 positions agree with TRBD1. The CDR3 covers 12 residues. V lost 6 bases to trimming and J lost 12 bases; unmatched junction nucleotides: 8. The germline gives CDR1 KGHSH, CDR2 LQKENI. CDR3 bases: TGTGCCAGCTCCCCCGGGACAGGGACAACTTTCTTT. The encoded protein is CASSPGTGTTFF.

The count of this clone is one. The chain employs TRBV4-1 and TRBJ2-7; maybe TRBD1 (6 bases). Trimming removed 4 bases from V and 2 bases from J, with 12 bases in between. Germline V gene lookup returns CDR1 MGHRA and CDR2 YSYEKL. The CDR3 contains 14 residues. As DNA, the CDR3 is TGCGCCAGCAGCCCCCGGGACACGACCTACGAGCAGTACTTC. This codes for CASSPRDTTYEQYF.

The chain links TRBV7-9 to TRBJ2-1; 7 nucleotides agree with TRBD2. Germline CDR1 reads SEHNR; CDR2 reads FQNEAQ (reference sequence). Germline trimming cut 2 bases from V and 6 bases from J; bases unmatched to any gene: 4. The CDR3 sequence is 14 residues long. CDR3 DNA sequence: TGTGCCAGCAGCTTAAGGAGGGAGGGCAATGAGCAGTTCTTC. Protein sequence: CASSLRREGNEQFF.

The chain couples TRBV29-1 to TRBJ2-3; possible D gene TRBD1, 6 bases. V lost 3 bases and J lost 3, with 13 bases in between. Germline lookup yields CDR1 SQVTM and CDR2 ANQGSEA. CDR3 length: 14 amino acids. The CDR3 DNA sequence: TGCAGCGTTGAGTTGCAGGGGCGTACAGATACGCAGTATTTT. Protein sequence: CSVELQGRTDTQYF.

This clone was counted a few times. The J gene is TRBJ2-1, the V gene TRBV19, with 9 bases matching TRBD2. CDR1 and CDR2 (germline): LNHDA, SQIVND (reference sequence). Trimming at V came to 5 bases and at J to 1 base, leaving 3 bases not matched to a gene. The CDR3 has 15 amino acids. CDR3 sequence: CASSPRGGSYNEQFF. CDR3 coding DNA: TGTGCCAGTAGTCCGCGGGGGGGGTCCTACAATGAGCAGTTCTTC.

The CDR3 nucleotides are TGTGCCAGCAGGCCAACGACAGTCTCCTACGAGCAGTACTTC. Amino acid sequence: CASRPTTVSYEQYF. The rearrangement joins TRBV6-5 to TRBJ2-7; possibly TRBD1 for D (5 bases). The V end was cut by 6 bases, the J end by 0 bases, with 12 bases between. CDR3 size: 14 residues. Germline loops: CDR1 MNHEY, CDR2 SVGAGI.

This clone was detected many times. This chain uses TRBV29-1 with TRBJ1-1; maybe TRBD1 (6 bases). Trimming left V 6 bases short and J 1 base short, with 12 bases between. Germline V gene sequence: CDR1 SQVTM, CDR2 ANQGSEA. This CDR3 is 13 amino acids long. The DNA for the CDR3 is TGCAGCGTCCAGGGGAAGACGAACACTGAAGCTTTCTTT. As protein: CSVQGKTNTEAFF.

V is TRBV6-6 and J is TRBJ2-7, with 9 bases aligning to TRBD1. The CDR3 totals 16 residues. The germline V gene encodes CDR1 MNHNY and CDR2 SVGAGI (reference sequence). Trimming cost V 4 bases and J 4 bases; bases outside gene matches: 11. The CDR3: CASSSEDRGRPYEQYF. As DNA, the CDR3 is TGTGCCAGCAGTTCGGAGGACAGGGGCCGACCATACGAGCAGTACTTC.

This chain uses TRBV7-2 with TRBJ2-2; tentative D call: TRBD2 (7 bases). CDR3 length: 16 amino acids. The germline CDR1 and CDR2 sequences are SGHTA and FQGNSA. Trimming removed 7 bases at V and 2 bases at J, with 17 bases between. The CDR3 is CASTSGGRGNTGELFF. As DNA, the CDR3 is TGTGCCAGCACCTCCGGGGGGCGGGGAAACACCGGGGAGCTGTTTTTT.

The V call is TRBV24-1, the J call TRBJ2-5, with TRBD1 matching over 8 bases. The V gene end was trimmed by 4 bases and the J gene end by 1 base; junction bases not matched to a gene: 4. This CDR3 comprises 15 residues. Germline values: CDR1 KGHDR, CDR2 SFDVKD. The CDR3 is CATSDGQGGQETQYF. The CDR3 DNA reads TGTGCCACCAGTGACGGACAGGGAGGCCAAGAGACCCAGTACTTC.

This clone was seen only a few times. The chain uses TRBV3-1 (or the pseudogene TRBV3-2) and TRBJ2-2; the match to TRBD2 covers 8 bases. Germline assignment: CDR1 LGHDT and CDR2 YNNKEL (reference sequence). With 4 bases clipped from V and 1 base from J, the junction kept 2 bases outside the gene matches. The CDR3 totals 15 residues. This chain's CDR3 is CASSPGRVNTGELFF. DNA for the CDR3: TGTGCCAGCAGCCCCGGGAGGGTGAACACCGGGGAGCTGTTTTTT.

The chain couples TRBV7-8 to TRBJ1-1; TRBD1 matches 8 bases. Germline V gene sequence: CDR1 SGHVS, CDR2 FQNEAQ. After removal of 6 bases from V and 0 bases from J, the junction contained 6 bases not matched to a gene. The CDR3 covers 15 residues. The CDR3 DNA is TGTGCCAGCAGAGTGGGGACAGGTGTGAACACTGAAGCTTTCTTT. Translation gives CASRVGTGVNTEAFF. Based on the CDR3 plus reference TRBV7-8 and TRBJ1-1, the full variable domain is GAGVSQSPRYKVAKRGQDVALRCDPISGHVSLFWYQQALGQGPEFLTYFQNEAQLDKSGLPSDRFFAERPEGSVSTLKIQRTQQEDSAVYLCASRVGTGVNTEAFFGQGTRLTVV.

V and J are TRBV29-1 and TRBJ2-5; 10 bases match TRBD2. V lost 2 bases to trimming and J lost 5 bases; unmatched junction nucleotides: 5. The CDR3 has 14 amino acids. Germline loops: CDR1 SQVTM, CDR2 ANQGSEA. CDR3 sequence reads: CSVELAGVGETQYF. CDR3 nucleotide sequence: TGCAGCGTTGAACTAGCGGGGGTTGGGGAGACCCAGTACTTC.

About this clone: The identical CDR3 is also encoded by other nucleotide sequences in the sample. The CDR3 reads CASSYGQGGTEAFF. CDR3 bases: TGTGCCAGCAGTTACGGACAGGGGGGGACTGAAGCTTTCTTT. This sequence joins TRBV6-5 and TRBJ1-1, with 10 nucleotides matching TRBD1. V shed 2 bases and J 5 bases; nucleotides not matched to a gene: 2. Germline V gene lookup returns CDR1 MNHEY and CDR2 SVGAGI. The CDR3 loop spans 14 amino acids.